This T cell receptor beta chain was sequenced during a study of blood T cell repertoires in COVID-19. Study context: Material from acute and convalescent COVID-19 was sourced from the United States, Italy and Spain.

In its sample, this clone was seen a few times. This CDR3 spans 14 amino acids. V was trimmed by 5 bases and J by 3 bases, leaving 13 bases between them. Germline V lookup: CDR1 SGHTA, CDR2 FQGNSA. Sequencing used immunoSEQ multiplex PCR; TCRdb keeps in-frame clones, though not all of them. The data show about 270,000 clones, more than 70% seen once. Sequenced input: peripheral blood. The genes are TRBV7-2 and TRBJ1-2; D not resolved. The clonotype comes from a woman over 75 with COVID-19, enrolled during active disease. CDR3 protein: CASSPRAGDYGYTF. CDR3 nucleotides: TGTGCCAGCAGCCCCCGGGCCGGGGACTATGGCTACACCTTC.